This T cell receptor (beta chain) stems from a study of cytomegalovirus exposure and HLA in healthy donors. Study-wide results and limits: When analyzed later, the rates of TCR association showed variation by HLA locus, with DRB1 the most and HLA-C the fewest. Most TCRs appeared rarely, but some public TCRs recurred in many donors. The study assumed roughly uniform donor sequencing depth for presence/absence analyses.

Notes on this clone: Its antigen is currently unknown.

13 Jbeta primers and 60 Vbeta primers were used for the PCR. The assay was immunoSEQ multiplex PCR, and TCRdb's table has in-frame clones only and misses some. This table has roughly 200,000 clones, roughly a tenth appearing once. With 5 bases clipped from V and 0 bases from J, the junction kept 1 base outside the gene matches. The CDR3 consists of 15 residues. The germline gives CDR1 MNHEY, CDR2 SVGAGI. The sequenced sample was PBMCs. This sequence joins TRBV6-5 and TRBJ2-5; 12 nucleotides agree with TRBD2. The receptor's source is a woman aged 25 to 45 in good health and CMV-seropositive. CDR3 nucleotides: TGTGCCAGCAGTCGGACTAGCGGGAACCAAGAGACCCAGTACTTC. As protein: CASSRTSGNQETQYF.